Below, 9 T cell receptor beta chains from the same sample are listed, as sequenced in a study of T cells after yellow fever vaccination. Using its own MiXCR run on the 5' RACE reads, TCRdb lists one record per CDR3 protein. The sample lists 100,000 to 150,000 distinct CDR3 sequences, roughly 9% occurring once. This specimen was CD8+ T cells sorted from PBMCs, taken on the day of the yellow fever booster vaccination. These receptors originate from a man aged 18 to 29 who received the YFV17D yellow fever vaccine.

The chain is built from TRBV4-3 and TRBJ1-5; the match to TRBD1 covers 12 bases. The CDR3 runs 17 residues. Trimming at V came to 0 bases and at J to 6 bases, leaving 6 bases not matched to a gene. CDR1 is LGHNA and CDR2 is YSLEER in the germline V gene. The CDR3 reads CASSQDWGQGAAQPQHF. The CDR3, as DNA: TGCGCCAGCAGCCAAGATTGGGGACAGGGGGCTGCTCAGCCCCAGCATTTT.

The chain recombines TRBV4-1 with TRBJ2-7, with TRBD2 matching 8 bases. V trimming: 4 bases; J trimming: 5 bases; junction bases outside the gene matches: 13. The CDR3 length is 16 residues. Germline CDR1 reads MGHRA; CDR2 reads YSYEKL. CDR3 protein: CASSRGYRGGLHEQYV. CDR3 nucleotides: TGCGCCAGCAGCCGAGGATACCGGGGGGGCCTGCACGAGCAGTACGTC.

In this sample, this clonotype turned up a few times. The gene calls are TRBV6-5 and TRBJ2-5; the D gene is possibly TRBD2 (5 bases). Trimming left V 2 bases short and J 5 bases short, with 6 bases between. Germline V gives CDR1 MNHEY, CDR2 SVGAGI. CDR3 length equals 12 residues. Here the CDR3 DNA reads TGTGCCAGCAGTTACGGAGGCGAGACCCAGTACTTC. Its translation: CASSYGGETQYF.

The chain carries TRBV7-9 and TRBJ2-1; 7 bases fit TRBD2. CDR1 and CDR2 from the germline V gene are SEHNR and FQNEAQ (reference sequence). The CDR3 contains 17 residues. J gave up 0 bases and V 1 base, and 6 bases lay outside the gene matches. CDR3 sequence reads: CASSLGGAGSSYNEQFF. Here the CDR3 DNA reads TGTGCCAGCAGCTTAGGGGGAGCGGGGAGCTCCTACAATGAGCAGTTCTTC.

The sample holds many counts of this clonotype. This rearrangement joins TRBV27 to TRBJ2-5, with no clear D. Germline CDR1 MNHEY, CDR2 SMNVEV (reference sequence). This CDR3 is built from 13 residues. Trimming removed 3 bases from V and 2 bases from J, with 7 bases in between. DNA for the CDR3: TGTGCCAGCAGTTTCGTTAGACAAGAGACCCAGTACTTC. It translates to CASSFVRQETQYF.

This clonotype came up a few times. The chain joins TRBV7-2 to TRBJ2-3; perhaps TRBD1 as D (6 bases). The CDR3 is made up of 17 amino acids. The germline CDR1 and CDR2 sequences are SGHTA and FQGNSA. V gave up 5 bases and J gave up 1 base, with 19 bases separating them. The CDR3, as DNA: TGTGCCAGCAGCCGTCGCAGGGGAAGCCCTTGCACAGATACGCAGTATTTT. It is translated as CASSRRRGSPCTDTQYF.

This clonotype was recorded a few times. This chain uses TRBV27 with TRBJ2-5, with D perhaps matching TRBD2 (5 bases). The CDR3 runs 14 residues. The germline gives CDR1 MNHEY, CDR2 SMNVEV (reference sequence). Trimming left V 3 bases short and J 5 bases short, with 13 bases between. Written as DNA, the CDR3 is TGTGCCAGCAGTTTTATCGGGGTAGGGGAGACCCAGTACTTC. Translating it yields CASSFIGVGETQYF.

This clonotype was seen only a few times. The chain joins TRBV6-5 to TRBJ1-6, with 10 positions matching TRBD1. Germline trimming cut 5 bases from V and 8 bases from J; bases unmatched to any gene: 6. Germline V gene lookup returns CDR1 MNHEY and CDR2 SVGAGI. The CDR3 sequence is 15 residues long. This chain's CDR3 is CASSGGTGADSPLHF. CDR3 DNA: TGTGCCAGCAGTGGAGGGACAGGGGCGGATTCACCCCTCCACTTT.

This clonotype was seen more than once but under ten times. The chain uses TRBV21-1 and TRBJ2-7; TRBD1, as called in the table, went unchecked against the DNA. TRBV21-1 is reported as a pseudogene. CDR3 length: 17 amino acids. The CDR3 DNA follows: TGTGCCAGCAGCAAAGCATGGGGCAGGCGATACTCCTACGAGCAGTACTTC. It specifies CASSKAWGRRYSYEQYF.